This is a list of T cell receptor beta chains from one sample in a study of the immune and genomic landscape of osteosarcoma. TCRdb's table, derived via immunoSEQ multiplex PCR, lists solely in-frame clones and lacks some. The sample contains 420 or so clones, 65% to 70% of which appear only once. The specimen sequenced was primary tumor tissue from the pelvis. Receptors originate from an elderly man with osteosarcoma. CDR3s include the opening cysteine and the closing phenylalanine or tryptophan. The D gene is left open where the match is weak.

cdr3_aa: CASSVRAGQTYEQYF
j_call: TRBJ2-7
d_call: -
v_call: TRBV19

cdr3_aa: CASAPGASYEQYF
j_call: TRBJ2-7
d_call: -
v_call: TRBV18

cdr3_aa: CASSREGGNQPQHF
j_call: TRBJ1-5
d_call: -
v_call: TRBV6-5

cdr3_aa: CASSEARGGMSNQPQHF
j_call: TRBJ1-5
d_call: TRBD1
v_call: TRBV2

cdr3_aa: CASTRGWYEQYF
j_call: TRBJ2-7
d_call: -
v_call: TRBV10-2

cdr3_aa: CASSLRQGNQPQHF
j_call: TRBJ1-5
d_call: -
v_call: TRBV28

cdr3_aa: CATIGGFASREAFF
j_call: TRBJ1-1
d_call: -
v_call: TRBV19

cdr3_aa: CASSREGSEQYF
j_call: TRBJ2-7
d_call: -
v_call: TRBV2

cdr3_aa: CASNPGQGASEAFF
j_call: TRBJ1-1
d_call: TRBD1
v_call: TRBV19

cdr3_aa: CASSSNRNTEAFF
j_call: TRBJ1-1
d_call: -
v_call: TRBV19

cdr3_aa: CASNPQESAGELFF
j_call: TRBJ2-2
d_call: -
v_call: TRBV9

cdr3_aa: CASSWEGEQYF
j_call: TRBJ2-7
d_call: -
v_call: TRBV5-6

cdr3_aa: CASSLTSQTGVQYF
j_call: TRBJ2-5
d_call: TRBD1
v_call: TRBV27

cdr3_aa: CATPFPPTVANYGYTF
j_call: TRBJ1-2
d_call: -
v_call: TRBV25-1

cdr3_aa: CASSPKRGDSNEQFF
j_call: TRBJ2-1
d_call: TRBD2
v_call: TRBV5-1

cdr3_aa: CASSPTGGNEKLFF
j_call: TRBJ1-4
d_call: TRBD1
v_call: TRBV7-8

cdr3_aa: CSAGTALSNTGELFF
j_call: TRBJ2-2
d_call: TRBD1
v_call: TRBV29-1

cdr3_aa: CASSLQGGGNQPQHF
j_call: TRBJ1-5
d_call: TRBD1
v_call: TRBV5-1

cdr3_aa: CASSYGPGGYEQYF
j_call: TRBJ2-7
d_call: -
v_call: TRBV6-5

cdr3_aa: CAIDRRGYGYTF
j_call: TRBJ1-2
d_call: -
v_call: TRBV7-7

cdr3_aa: CASSPGQASGANVLTF
j_call: TRBJ2-6
d_call: TRBD1
v_call: TRBV18

cdr3_aa: CASSLNRVGEQYF
j_call: TRBJ2-7
d_call: -
v_call: TRBV7-2

cdr3_aa: CASTFSRDRAHEQFF
j_call: TRBJ2-1
d_call: TRBD1
v_call: TRBV2

cdr3_aa: CASSPGDRGYNEQFF
j_call: TRBJ2-1
d_call: TRBD1
v_call: TRBV28